The source of this T cell receptor beta chain is a study of long-term antiretroviral therapy in people with HIV. Broader study findings: Spans of CDR3 length were tighter for HIV repertoires than for controls. Neither ART adherence, viral resistance nor therapy changes were documented.

To note about this clone: Its antigen is unknown.

Per the germline V gene, CDR1 is GTSNPN and CDR2 is SVGIG (reference sequence). This CDR3 spans 14 amino acids. V lost 3 bases to trimming and J lost 6 bases, with 18 bases between them. The immunoSEQ assay was v3.0, run at survey level. Libraries were prepared by immunoSEQ multiplex PCR; TCRdb keeps only in-frame clonotypes and omits some of them. The sample includes over 30,000 clones, roughly three quarters of them seen just once. The TCR was taken from a man between 18 and 35 years old with HIV. The chain is built from TRBV30 and TRBJ2-7; D may correspond to TRBD1 or TRBD2 (5 bases each). The source was unsorted PBMCs, collected 1.9 years after starting antiretroviral therapy. The CDR3 DNA reads TGTGCCTGGAGGCCCTCGGGACCTAGGGGCGAGCAGTACTTC. This gives the protein CAWRPSGPRGEQYF. Together with reference TRBV30 and TRBJ2-7, the CDR3 gives the full variable domain: SQTIHQWPATLVQPVGSPLSLECTVEGTSNPNLYWYRQAAGRGLQLLFYSVGIGQISSEVPQNLSASRPQDRQFILSSKKLLLSDSGFYLCAWRPSGPRGEQYFGPGTRLTVT.